One sample yielded the 14 T cell receptor beta chains listed below, sequenced in a study of T cell responses to AZD1222 COVID-19 vaccine (dated by TCRdb to about 2021). Library method: the immunoSEQ multiplex PCR assay. The clones in this table, taken by TCRdb from immuneACCESS, are in-frame only. Not every clone is retained; where verified, under half of the shortfall comes from an unresolved V gene, and the cause of the rest is unknown. The table for this sample lists 100,000 to 150,000 clones; more than 75% of them were counted only once. 10% of the sample is taken by the ten largest. Sample time point, as interpreted from the label and publication: baseline before first vaccination. The sample was peripheral blood, taken on day 0 of AZD1222 vaccination. The receptors here all came from an adult in good health.

The V gene is TRBV6-1, the J gene TRBJ1-6; D is undetermined. Germline CDR1 and CDR2: MNHNS and SASEGT. There are 18 residues in the CDR3. The V end lost 1 base, the J end lost 0 bases, and 13 bases lay between the germline ends. CDR3 coding DNA: TGTGCCAGCAGTGAAGTCGCATGGACGAGCTCCTATAATTCACCCCTCCACTTT. It yields the protein CASSEVAWTSSYNSPLHF.

For the CDR3, the DNA is TGTGCCAGCAGTGCTCGGGACCGGTATTCCTACGAGCAGTACTTC. The encoded protein is CASSARDRYSYEQYF. The chain uses TRBV28 and TRBJ2-7; either TRBD1 or TRBD2 may fit D (5 bases each). Germline CDR1 and CDR2: MDHEN and SYDVKM. The CDR3 extends over 15 amino acids. V lost 5 bases and J lost 1, with 15 bases in between.

This clone was recorded only once. V usage is TRBV19 and J usage is TRBJ2-1, with 10 bases that match TRBD2. Trimming took 4 bases from V and 4 from J; bases not matched to a gene: 4. Looked up from germline, CDR1 is LNHDA and CDR2 is SQIVND (reference sequence). The CDR3 length is 15 residues. The CDR3 sequence: CASSRTSGGYNEQFF. The CDR3 bases are TGTGCCAGTAGTAGGACTAGCGGAGGATACAATGAGCAGTTCTTC.

J is TRBJ2-7 and V is TRBV6-1; 9 nucleotides agree with TRBD1. Losses at the gene ends were 5 bases for V and 6 bases for J; bases not matched to a gene: 5. In germline, CDR1 is MNHNS, CDR2 SASEGT. The CDR3 extends over 13 amino acids. CDR3 amino acids: CASSSGQGGEQYF. The CDR3 DNA reads TGTGCCAGCAGTTCGGGACAGGGAGGCGAGCAGTACTTC.

V is TRBV29-1 and J is TRBJ2-7, with D perhaps matching TRBD1 (6 bases). With 3 bases removed from V and 0 bases from J, the gap between germline ends came to 12 bases. Germline CDR1 reads SQVTM; CDR2 reads ANQGSEA. The CDR3 is 14 residues long. The CDR3, as DNA: TGCAGCGTTGAGGGACAAGAAAGCTCCTACGAGCAGTACTTC. Its translation is CSVEGQESSYEQYF.

The CDR3: CASSGSRPGNEQFF. The CDR3 nucleotides read TGTGCCAGCAGTGGGTCACGTCCGGGGAATGAGCAGTTCTTC. The rearrangement joins TRBV2 to TRBJ2-1; D is possibly TRBD2 (5 bases). Looked up from germline, CDR1 is SNHLY and CDR2 is FYNNEI. Trimming cost V 4 bases and J 7 bases, with 14 bases left between them. The CDR3 spans 14 residues. The variable domain in full, with the rest retrieved from reference TRBV2 and TRBJ2-1, is EPEVTQTPSHQVTQMGQEVILRCVPISNHLYFYWYRQILGQKVEFLVSFYNNEISEKSEIFDDQFSVERPDGSNFTLKIRSTKLEDSAMYFCASSGSRPGNEQFFGPGTRLTVL.

The chain joins TRBV12-3 or TRBV12-4 to TRBJ1-4; no firm D call. Trimming shortened V by 4 bases and J by 7 bases, and 7 bases separated the two germline ends. This CDR3 comprises 12 residues. CDR3 DNA sequence: TGTGCCAGCAGTTACGGAGGTGAAAAACTGTTTTTT. It encodes CASSYGGEKLFF.

The V and J genes are TRBV27 and TRBJ2-5; 7 nucleotides align to TRBD2. The CDR3 is 16 residues long. Germline CDR1 MNHEY, CDR2 SMNVEV (reference sequence). The V and J ends lost 1 base and 3 bases, in that order; junction bases with no gene match: 8. The CDR3 coding sequence is TGTGCCAGCAGTTTATACCGCGGGAGATCGGAAGAGACCCAGTACTTC. Amino acids: CASSLYRGRSEETQYF.

The chain has TRBV29-1 and TRBJ1-1; a possible D gene is TRBD1 (5 bases). The ends were cut back, 4 bases at V and 11 bases at J, with 14 bases in the middle. The CDR3 has 11 amino acids. Germline V CDR1 and CDR2: SQVTM, ANQGSEA. In nucleotides, the CDR3 is TGCAGCGTTGCCCGAGACACAGGCGCTTTCTTT. Translating gives CSVARDTGAFF.

V usage is TRBV28 and J usage is TRBJ2-3; TRBD2 matches 11 bases. The CDR3 consists of 18 residues. The ends lost 6 bases at V and 4 bases at J; junction bases unmatched: 15. Germline assignment: CDR1 MDHEN and CDR2 SYDVKM. The DNA of the CDR3 is TGTGCCAGCAGCCTTGACAGGGGAATAGCGGGAGGGCCAGATACGCAGTATTTT. This encodes CASSLDRGIAGGPDTQYF.

This clone was recorded once. J is TRBJ2-1 and V is TRBV3-1 (or the pseudogene TRBV3-2); 10 bases map to TRBD2. Trimming took 4 bases from V and 8 from J; bases not matched to a gene: 8. CDR1 and CDR2 from the germline V gene are LGHDT and YNNKEL (reference sequence). The CDR3 runs 15 residues. The CDR3 protein is CASSLRTSGPHEQFF. For the CDR3, the DNA is TGTGCCAGCAGCCTCCGGACTAGCGGACCCCATGAGCAGTTCTTC.

This chain links TRBV2 with TRBJ1-1; D gene uncertain. Germline CDR1 is SNHLY and CDR2 is FYNNEI. V dropped 4 bases and J dropped 1 base, with 19 bases sitting between them. The CDR3 loop spans 17 amino acids. The CDR3, as DNA: TGTGCCAGCAGTGGAGCCGGGGTCGCCTTGCGGAACACTGAAGCTTTCTTT. Amino acid sequence: CASSGAGVALRNTEAFF.

Concerning this clone: The sample holds other DNA sequences that translate to the same CDR3. The chain combines TRBV27 with TRBJ1-5, with no clear D. The germline V gene encodes CDR1 MNHEY and CDR2 SMNVEV (reference sequence). The length of the CDR3 is 13 residues. Trimming took 2 bases from V and 1 from J, leaving 3 bases between them. CDR3 in amino acids: CASSLSSNQPQHF. In DNA, the CDR3 is TGTGCCAGCAGTTTAAGCAGCAATCAGCCCCAGCATTTT.

J is TRBJ1-5 and V is TRBV18, with D perhaps TRBD1 (6 bases). The CDR3 sequence is 16 residues long. Trimming left V 3 bases short and J 6 bases short, with 18 bases between. From germline, CDR1 is KGHSH and CDR2 LQKENI. The CDR3 DNA reads TGTGCCAGCTCACCTGGGGGACAAGGGTCCAGTCAGCCCCAGCATTTT. Its translation is CASSPGGQGSSQPQHF. The full variable domain, in which reference TRBV18 and TRBJ1-5 provide the parts outside the CDR3, is NAGVMQNPRHLVRRRGQEARLRCSPMKGHSHVYWYRQLPEEGLKFMVYLQKENIIDESGMPKERFSAEFPKEGPSILRIQQVVRGDSAAYFCASSPGGQGSSQPQHFGDGTRLSIL.